The clone carrying this T cell receptor (beta chain) appeared a few times. The target antigen is unknown. The time point is: patch test 3, about 24 weeks after DPC sensitization. Treatment indicated: therapeutic diphenylcyclopropenone sensitization with weekly scalp DPC. The trim removed 7 bases at V and 6 bases at J, leaving 14 bases unmatched. The CDR3 totals 15 residues. These data come from a study of human T cells and chemical hapten exposure. Findings and caveats of the study: The study found that DPC sensitization did not change TCRs above 1 in 1000 frequency.

From the RACE reads, TCRdb called clonotypes with MiXCR, one entry per CDR3 protein. The profile covers 100,000 to 150,000 distinct CDR3 sequences, with around 11% appearing a single time and around 2.2% taken by the ten largest. The material sequenced was whole blood, taken in connection with sensitization to the hapten diphenylcyclopropenone (DPC). This clonotype was obtained from a woman in her forties or fifties with alopecia areata. Some clones in this sample may be carry-over from other donors' samples. The genes are TRBV12-3 or TRBV12-4 and TRBJ2-7; 8 bases agree with TRBD2. Written as DNA, the CDR3 is TGTGCCAGCACCAACCCCGGGACTAGTTCAGCCGAGCAGTACTTC. This gives the protein CASTNPGTSSAEQYF.